This T cell receptor beta chain was observed in a study of early T cells in non-severe SARS-CoV-2 infection. Study background: Unsorted whole blood bulk RNA was sequenced, with unpaired chains.

In the case of this clonotype: The antigen remains undetermined.

TCRdb recomputed calls from the 5' RACE reads with MiXCR, one row per CDR3 protein. Found here are about 57,000 distinct CDR3 sequences, approximately 13% of them singletons; the top ten hold roughly 4.7%. V lost 4 bases and J lost 0; bases outside the gene matches: 5. The CDR3 runs 16 residues. Germline CDR1 is MNHEY and CDR2 is SVGEGT. Broader study findings: Matches to VDJdb favored anti-spike CD8 responses and missed private and CD4 specificities.

V usage is TRBV6-2 or TRBV6-3 and J usage is TRBJ2-2; TRBD1 matches at 7 bases. The source of this sequence is an adult who was a healthcare worker with PCR-confirmed SARS-CoV-2 infection or an uninfected control (not recorded which). Sequenced material: whole blood. CDR3 in DNA: TGTGCCAGCAGTTCCTACAGGGGCCCGAACACCGGGGAGCTGTTTTTT. Protein product: CASSSYRGPNTGELFF.